The present T cell receptor (beta chain) was sequenced within a study of T-cell reconstitution after alpha-beta-depleted transplantation in children. Preparing the TCRbeta library involved the use of unique molecular identifiers. TCRdb reprocessed the PCR reads via MiXCR and lists one record per CDR3 protein. The repertoire includes a few hundred thousand distinct CDR3 sequences, approximately 20% of them detected once, and less than 4.5% sits in the top ten. This CDR3 has 15 amino acids. Germline assignment: CDR1 DFQATT and CDR2 SNEGSKA (reference sequence). The ends were cut back, 3 bases at V and 1 base at J, with 13 bases in the middle.

Here the sequenced sample was PBMCs from the stem cell graft donor, taken from the stem cell graft. The receptor was derived from a human donor who donated a stem cell graft to a child with acute myeloid leukemia. The chain recombines TRBV20-1 with TRBJ2-1; D not certain. The CDR3 DNA reads as TGCAGTGCTAGCCCCGCAGATACTTCCTACAATGAGCAGTTCTTC. Protein: CSASPADTSYNEQFF.